This TCR beta chain is from a study of CD8 T cells in ankylosing spondylitis. Note on this clonotype: The target antigen is unknown.

Library preparation for TCR beta used quantitative 5'-RACE with molecular barcodes. TCRdb itself ran the 5' RACE reads through MiXCR, one entry per CDR3 protein. The sample has hundreds of thousands of distinct CDR3 sequences; 20% are singletons. Study-wide results and caveats: Within ankylosing spondylitis blood, a TCR beta motif made up of eight or nine highly homologous variants appeared to be characteristic. Reported data indicate significant enrichment of disease-linked clones within matched ankylosing spondylitis synovial fluid. Disease-linked clones proved CD8+ and comparatively uncommon in peripheral blood.

V dropped 8 bases and J dropped 7 bases, with 19 bases sitting between them. CDR1 and CDR2 from the germline V gene are SGHKS and YYEKEE (reference sequence). CDR3 size: 14 residues. This TCR came from a female donor with ankylosing spondylitis or in good health (not recorded which). This chain joins TRBV5-5 and TRBJ2-1; D remains ambiguous. Sequencing was performed on blood, either unsorted or a sorted T cell fraction (not recorded which). CDR3 DNA: TGTGCCAGTCAAAGATCCGTGGCAGTGAATGAGCAGTTCTTC. Protein: CASQRSVAVNEQFF.